This T cell receptor beta chain was recorded in a study of CD8 T cells in Susac syndrome. Overall study results and limits: An acknowledgment was made by the study that its TCR sequencing and HLA analysis involved relatively few individuals.

Comments on this clonotype: Its antigen is not identified.

Each multiple sclerosis control was a treatment-naive patient with relapsing-remitting disease that was either stable or active. Purification of the CD8+ and CD4+ T cells relied on negative isolation, and TEMRA cells underwent FACS enrichment. The CDR3 loop spans 14 amino acids. Per germline, CDR1 PRHDT and CDR2 FYEKMQ (reference sequence). V shed 5 bases and J shed 5 bases, with 16 bases lying between them. Random hexamers served to reverse transcribe roughly 0.45 to 1 ug RNA. TCR beta CDR3 was amplified by immunoSEQ covering 54 Vbeta and 13 Jbeta. TCRdb processed the immunoSEQ multiplex PCR reads anew with MiXCR; each CDR3 protein has one entry. The table lists about 150,000 distinct CDR3 sequences, around 95% of them singletons.

V gene TRBV13 combines with J gene TRBJ2-7; D is perhaps TRBD2 (6 bases). The TCR sequence derives from a human donor with multiple sclerosis. The source material was CD8+ T cells from PBMCs. The CDR3 coding sequence is TGTGCCAGCAGCCCCTCCGGGGGTTGGGACGAGCAGTACTTC. This gives the protein CASSPSGGWDEQYF.